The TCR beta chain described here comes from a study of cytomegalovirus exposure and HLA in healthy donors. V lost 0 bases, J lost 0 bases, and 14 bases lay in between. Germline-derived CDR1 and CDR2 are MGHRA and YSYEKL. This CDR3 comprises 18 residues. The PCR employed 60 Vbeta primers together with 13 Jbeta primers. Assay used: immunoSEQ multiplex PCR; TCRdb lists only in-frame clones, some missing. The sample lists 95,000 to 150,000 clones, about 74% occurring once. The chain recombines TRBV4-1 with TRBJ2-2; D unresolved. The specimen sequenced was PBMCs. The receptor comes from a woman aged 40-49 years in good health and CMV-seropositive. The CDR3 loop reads CASSQEAGSQTNTGELFF. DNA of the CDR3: TGCGCCAGCAGCCAAGAGGCAGGTTCCCAAACGAACACCGGGGAGCTGTTTTTT.